One TCR beta chain is described in this entry. The target of this receptor is not known. Base qualities are not provided; no much larger clone lies one nucleotide away. The CDR3 regions of human TCRbeta chains were subjected to immunosequencing. Concerning the study's data processing: Repertoire TCRs were matched against a reference library of SARS-CoV-2-specific TCRs generated with the MIRA antigen-specificity platform. Breadth was defined as the fraction of unique TCRs that were SARS-CoV-2-associated, and depth was defined as the fraction of total T cells that were SARS-CoV-2-associated. Using the MIRA data, every spike-specific TCR was mapped to the spike region that the TCR reacted to and assigned to either a CD4 or a CD8 class. Log10-transformed breadth and depth values were compared by one-way ANOVA with Sidak's multiple comparisons tests. The table comes from immuneACCESS by way of TCRdb, which keeps in-frame sequences with V and J called. Part of the clones is missing from these tables; in studies checked, under half for an unresolved V gene and the rest for unknown reasons. The DNA gave D and trimming, while V, J and clone size come from that table. For this sample the table gives 100,000 to 150,000 clones, of which around 92% were detected only once. In total, the top ten clones hold about 4.8% of the sample.

According to the study, the label for this sample's time point signals: baseline before first vaccination. Vaccinee samples came from UK trials COV001 and COV002, including a single-blind randomized controlled phase 2/3 trial of AZD1222 (ChAdOx1 nCoV-19) in healthy adults. For TCRbeta chain sequencing, PBMC samples were collected from trial participants at day 0 and at day 28 after the second dose. The sample comes from a study of T cell responses to AZD1222 COVID-19 vaccine (dated by TCRdb to about 2021). A note on the overall study: AZD1222 recipients whose second dose came at about 4 weeks and those whose second dose came at about 12 weeks were combined into one group, since spike-specific TCR depth and breadth did not differ between the two schedules. Trial participants were enrolled by age into subgroups of 18-55, 56-69 and 70-plus years, and about 150, 27 and 61 TCR-sequenced participants, respectively, were included in these subgroups. TCR sequencing covered 230 or so trial participants: 207 given two doses of AZD1222 and about 26 given two doses of MenACWY control vaccine. The investigation overall reported the following: Because no day 14 peak-response samples were available, the repertoires could be characterized only after the peak T cell response. In the small 56-69-year group, the increase in depth fell short of significance, most likely because of low power. Nearly half of unique spike-specific TCRs reportedly recognized epitopes outside regions mutated in the B.1.351 and B.1.1.7 variants. Participants were mostly white British and included more females than males, and it was suggested by the authors that clonal diversity may have been underestimated. CD4 TCRs associated with the vaccine covered the entire spike protein, and the dominant responses were in regions 160-218 and 743-854. Conclusions about previously exposed vaccinees are limited because only five to seven AZD1222 recipients were SARS-CoV-2 seropositive at baseline. After two AZD1222 doses, both the breadth and the depth of spike-specific TCRs were significantly higher than at day 0 and than in MenACWY recipients.

From the cysteine through the phenylalanine, the CDR3 covers 17 amino acids. Kept here is only the CDR3 DNA, which spans 51 bases and is read in frame from base 1. From the germline V gene (reference sequence), CDR1 is SGHKS and CDR2 is YYEKEE. Between the V and J ends, shortened by 4 bases and 4 bases respectively, the junction contains 21 bases. The TCR sequence derives from an adult in good health. This material consisted of peripheral blood, taken on day 0 of AZD1222 vaccination. The rearranged chain carries TRBV5-5 and TRBJ1-5, and the D gene may be TRBD1, 5 bases matching. The encoded CDR3 is CASSVTGNERTNQPQHF. The sequenced DNA: TGTGCCAGCAGCGTAACAGGTAACGAAAGGACAAATCAGCCCCAGCATTTT.